This entry lists 21 T cell receptor beta chains sequenced from one sample in a study of cytomegalovirus exposure and HLA in healthy donors. The PCR had 60 Vbeta and 13 Jbeta primers. TCRdb's table, derived via immunoSEQ multiplex PCR, lists solely in-frame clones and lacks some. The table shows approximately 70,000 clones, with roughly 75% occurring only once. Source material: PBMCs. These TCRs come from a man aged 55 to 70 in good health and CMV-seropositive.

For this clone: The junction does not match germline at one end; this may be a read error. The chain is built from TRBV7-7 and TRBJ2-1; 9 bases agree with TRBD1. The CDR3 extends over 14 amino acids. Germline-derived CDR1 and CDR2 are SSHAT and FNYEAQ (reference sequence). This chain's CDR3 is CASSPQGASNEQFF. The CDR3 bases are TGTGCTAGCAGCCCACAGGGGGCAAGCAATGAGCAGTTCTTC.

This clone was found a few times. The chain recombines TRBV2 with TRBJ2-1; D gene unclear. The CDR3 extends over 15 amino acids. CDR1 and CDR2 (germline): SNHLY, FYNNEI. Trimming stripped 7 bases from V and 0 bases from J, with 13 bases between. This CDR3 is CASNSAASSYNEQFF. The CDR3 DNA follows: TGTGCCAGCAACTCGGCGGCAAGCTCCTACAATGAGCAGTTCTTC.

This chain joins TRBV11-3 and TRBJ2-5; a possible D gene is TRBD1 (6 bases). The CDR3 has 14 residues. V was pared by 4 bases and J by 1 base, with 10 bases between. CDR1 is SGHNT and CDR2 is YENEEA in the germline V gene. CDR3 coding DNA: TGTGCCAGCAGCTCCCGGGACACCCAAGAGACCCAGTACTTC. Its translation is CASSSRDTQETQYF.

This sequence joins TRBV5-4 and TRBJ1-2, with 8 bases that match TRBD1. Trimming at V came to 4 bases and at J to 4 bases, leaving 6 bases not matched to a gene. The germline V gene has CDR1 SGHNT and CDR2 YYREEE (reference sequence). The length of the CDR3 is 14 residues. The DNA of the CDR3 is TGTGCCAGCAGCCAGTTTGACAGGGGCTATGGCTACACCTTC. This gives the protein CASSQFDRGYGYTF.

The chain combines TRBV19 with TRBJ1-6, with D perhaps TRBD1 (6 bases). This CDR3 region has 13 residues. V shed 11 bases and J shed 8 bases, with 16 bases lying between them. The V gene's germline CDR1 is LNHDA and CDR2 SQIVND (reference sequence). CDR3 amino acids: CAAWGGGHSPLHF. DNA of the CDR3: TGTGCCGCCTGGGGAGGGGGGCATTCACCCCTCCACTTT.

This chain connects TRBV7-6 to TRBJ2-7; 7 bases fit TRBD1. V trimming: 6 bases; J trimming: 3 bases; junction bases outside the gene matches: 8. The CDR3 contains 14 residues. Germline V gene lookup returns CDR1 SGHVS and CDR2 FNYEAQ. CDR3 coding DNA: TGTGCCAGCAGTCAGGGGGATATTCTCTACGAGCAGTACTTC. Translating it yields CASSQGDILYEQYF.

The CDR3 reads CASNEGLALYEQYF. In DNA form, the CDR3 reads TGTGCCAGCAACGAGGGACTAGCTTTATACGAGCAGTACTTC. The J gene is TRBJ2-5, the V gene TRBV11-2, with 9 bases aligning to TRBD2. The end of the DNA fits TRBJ2-7 better, so the J call may be wrong. The CDR3 has 14 amino acids. Germline-derived CDR1 and CDR2 are SGHAT and FQNNGV.

The gene calls are TRBV4-1 and TRBJ1-3, with D perhaps matching TRBD1 (6 bases). Per the germline V gene, CDR1 is MGHRA and CDR2 is YSYEKL. The CDR3 has 16 amino acids. With 4 bases removed from V and 2 bases from J, the gap between germline ends came to 15 bases. The CDR3 region is CASSPGGQGTGNTIYF. CDR3 bases: TGCGCCAGCAGCCCGGGGGGGCAGGGGACTGGAAACACCATATATTTT.

The gene calls are TRBV27 and TRBJ1-2; D is uncertain. Germline CDR1 reads MNHEY; CDR2 reads SMNVEV (reference sequence). The V gene lost 0 bases and the J gene lost 3 bases, with 8 bases spanning the gap. The CDR3 is 14 amino acids. CDR3 region: CASSLSETHYGYTF. In DNA, the CDR3 is TGTGCCAGCAGTTTATCGGAGACTCACTATGGCTACACCTTC.

The V and J genes are TRBV5-6 and TRBJ2-5; TRBD1 aligns across 8 bases. Germline V gene lookup returns CDR1 SGHDT and CDR2 YYEEEE. V lost 4 bases, J lost 5 bases, and 7 bases stayed unmatched. This CDR3 has 14 residues. The CDR3 DNA reads TGTGCCAGCAGCCTTAGGGACAGGAGGGAGACCCAGTACTTC. Its translation: CASSLRDRRETQYF.

The rearrangement uses TRBV4-2 and TRBJ2-5; TRBD2 aligns across 9 bases. The CDR3 extends over 15 amino acids. Germline CDR1 reads LGHNA; CDR2 reads YNFKEQ. V was pared by 1 base and J by 5 bases, with 5 bases of the junction left unmatched. The CDR3 sequence: CASSQGLAGLETQYF. The CDR3 DNA is TGTGCCAGCAGCCAAGGGCTAGCGGGACTGGAGACCCAGTACTTC.

The genes are TRBV25-1 and TRBJ2-5; tentatively, D is TRBD1 (6 bases). CDR1 is MGHDK and CDR2 is SYGVNS in the germline V gene. Trimming took off 7 bases at V and 2 bases at J, with 14 bases between the two ends. The CDR3 spans 14 residues. CDR3 nucleotides: TGTGCCAGCACGATCAGGGGCCAACAAGAGACCCAGTACTTC. Its translation is CASTIRGQQETQYF.

This rearrangement joins TRBV7-2 to TRBJ2-2; TRBD1 might be the D (6 bases). Deletions cut 2 bases from V and 3 bases from J, with 7 bases between. The CDR3 is 14 residues long. Germline V lookup: CDR1 SGHTA, CDR2 FQGNSA. The CDR3 here is CASSLSGDTGELFF. The CDR3 nucleotides read TGTGCCAGCAGCTTATCAGGGGACACCGGGGAGCTGTTTTTT.

This chain uses TRBV29-1 with TRBJ1-1; D not resolved. CDR3 length: 13 residues. V dropped 7 bases and J dropped 0 bases, with 12 bases sitting between them. Germline V gene lookup returns CDR1 SQVTM and CDR2 ANQGSEA. The CDR3 DNA follows: TGCAGCGGGCGGGGTCTTATGAACACTGAAGCTTTCTTT. Translating it yields CSGRGLMNTEAFF.

This rearrangement joins TRBV29-1 to TRBJ1-1, with D possibly matching TRBD1 (6 bases). The V end lost 7 bases, the J end lost 2 bases, and 11 bases lay between the germline ends. The V gene's germline CDR1 is SQVTM and CDR2 ANQGSEA. The CDR3 is made up of 12 amino acids. This chain's CDR3 is CSAQQGNTEAFF. The CDR3 DNA reads TGCAGCGCCCAACAGGGAAACACTGAAGCTTTCTTT.

The chain couples TRBV19 to TRBJ1-5, with a possible D match to TRBD1 (6 bases). Germline-derived CDR1 and CDR2 are LNHDA and SQIVND (reference sequence). The germline V and J ends were trimmed by 5 bases and 1 base, with 12 bases remaining between them. This CDR3 contains 15 residues. The CDR3 is CASSAGTRSNQPQHF. Here the CDR3 DNA reads TGTGCCAGTAGTGCCGGGACAAGAAGCAATCAGCCCCAGCATTTT. The full variable domain, rest sourced from reference TRBV19 and TRBJ1-5, is DGGITQSPKYLFRKEGQNVTLSCEQNLNHDAMYWYRQDPGQGLRLIYYSQIVNDFQKGDIAEGYSVSREKKESFPLTVTSAQKNPTAFYLCASSAGTRSNQPQHFGDGTRLSIL.

This sequence joins TRBV13 and TRBJ1-5, with D tentatively TRBD1 (5 bases). Germline V CDR1 and CDR2: PRHDT, FYEKMQ (reference sequence). This CDR3 contains 12 residues. Trimming took 4 bases from V and 8 from J, leaving 9 bases between them. CDR3 nucleotide sequence: TGTGCCAGCAGCTGGGGGGGAGAGCCCCAGCATTTT. Residues: CASSWGGEPQHF.

The J gene is TRBJ1-2, the V gene TRBV4-2, with 9 bases aligning to TRBD1. The CDR3 length is 16 residues. Germline trimming cut 0 bases from V and 4 bases from J; bases unmatched to any gene: 6. The germline CDR1 and CDR2 sequences are LGHNA and YNFKEQ. CDR3 protein: CASSQEINRGLYGYTF. CDR3 in DNA: TGTGCCAGCAGCCAAGAAATAAACAGGGGGCTCTATGGCTACACCTTC.

In its sample, this clone was seen once. This chain joins TRBV7-9 and TRBJ2-7, with TRBD1 matching 7 bases. The CDR3 totals 16 residues. Losses at the gene ends were 5 bases for V and 0 bases for J; bases not matched to a gene: 10. CDR1 and CDR2 (germline): SEHNR, FQNEAQ (reference sequence). This CDR3 reads CASSDRRDSSSYEQYF. The CDR3 nucleotides are TGTGCCAGCAGCGACCGCCGGGACAGCAGCTCCTACGAGCAGTACTTC.

This rearrangement joins TRBV19 to TRBJ2-1; TRBD2 agrees at 12 bases. Trimming removed 8 bases from V and 4 bases from J; junction bases left unmatched: 6. Germline lookup yields CDR1 LNHDA and CDR2 SQIVND (reference sequence). The CDR3 is 15 residues long. The CDR3: CASRRTSGIYNEQFF. The DNA of the CDR3 is TGTGCCAGTCGACGGACTAGCGGGATTTACAATGAGCAGTTCTTC. Filled out from reference TRBV19 and TRBJ2-1, the complete variable domain reads DGGITQSPKYLFRKEGQNVTLSCEQNLNHDAMYWYRQDPGQGLRLIYYSQIVNDFQKGDIAEGYSVSREKKESFPLTVTSAQKNPTAFYLCASRRTSGIYNEQFFGPGTRLTVL.

DNA for the CDR3: TGTGCCAGCCGCGGCCGGACACCCTATGGCTACACCTTC. Translating it yields CASRGRTPYGYTF. The chain recombines TRBV27 with TRBJ1-2; the D gene is possibly TRBD1 (5 bases). The CDR3 spans 13 residues. Germline assignment: CDR1 MNHEY and CDR2 SMNVEV (reference sequence). Trimming shortened V by 8 bases and J by 4 bases, and 14 bases separated the two germline ends.